This TCR beta chain was obtained from a study of T cell changes during pregnancy in multiple sclerosis. The V gene's germline CDR1 is SGHRS and CDR2 YFSETQ. The CDR3 extends over 12 amino acids. V was pared by 4 bases and J by 8 bases, with 4 bases of the junction left unmatched. Some clones are missing from TCRdb's copy, which holds only in-frame ones; the method was immunoSEQ multiplex PCR. Among fewer than 85,000 clones listed, 75% to 90% were seen once. This material consisted of peripheral blood, taken before pregnancy. The chain combines TRBV5-1 with TRBJ1-2, with 8 bases aligning to TRBD1. The clonotype was recovered from a female donor with multiple sclerosis, enrolled in a pregnancy study. The CDR3 loop reads CASSMDREGYTF. CDR3 DNA: TGCGCCAGCAGCATGGACAGGGAGGGCTACACCTTC. Complete variable domain (other parts from reference TRBV5-1 and TRBJ1-2): KAGVTQTPRYLIKTRGQQVTLSCSPISGHRSVSWYQQTPGQGLQFLFEYFSETQRNKGNFPGRFSGRQFSNSRSEMNVSTLELGDSALYLCASSMDREGYTFGSGTRLTVV.